This TCR beta chain derives from a study of shared clonotypes between healthy human individuals. This CDR3 comprises 14 residues. V was pared by 4 bases and J by 6 bases, with 13 bases between. General study points: Against clonotypes common to all four donors, non-shared ones had lower generation probabilities.

Donors, without exception, were Caucasian adults residing in Nashville, Tennessee. Sequencing was performed with immunoSEQ multiplex PCR; in TCRdb, only in-frame clones are kept and a portion is missing. Among fewer than 3 million clones, 85% to 95% were seen once, and the ten largest hold 0.37%. Of note for this clone: The antigen is not known.

Source material: naive CD4+ T cells from PBMCs. Subset specified: CD45RA+ positively selected. The V call is TRBV5-3, the J call TRBJ1-4, with D maybe TRBD1 (5 bases). TRBV5-3 qualifies as an ORF whose function is uncertain. This sequence originates from a man aged 18-30 years in good health. Some clones in this sample may be carry-over from other donors' samples. The CDR3 protein is CARSTQENDEKLFF. DNA for the CDR3: TGTGCCAGAAGCACACAGGAGAACGATGAAAAACTGTTTTTT.